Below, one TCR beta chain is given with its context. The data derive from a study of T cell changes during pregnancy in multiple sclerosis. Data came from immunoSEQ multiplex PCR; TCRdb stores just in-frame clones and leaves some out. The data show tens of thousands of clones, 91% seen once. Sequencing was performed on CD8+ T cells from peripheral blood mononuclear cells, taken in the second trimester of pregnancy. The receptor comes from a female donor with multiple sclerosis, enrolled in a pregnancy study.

In DNA form, the CDR3 reads TGCGCCAGCAGCCAAGAGGGAGTCGGGCCCCCGGGAATGAACACTGAAGCTTTCTTT. As protein: CASSQEGVGPPGMNTEAFF. The chain carries TRBV4-1 and TRBJ1-1, with no clear D. The V and J ends lost 0 bases and 0 bases respectively, with 20 bases between them. CDR1 is MGHRA, CDR2 YSYEKL, per germline. The CDR3 covers 19 residues.